The 13 T cell receptor beta chains below all came from one sample that was sequenced in a study of T cells after yellow fever vaccination. One entry per CDR3 protein, called by TCRdb with MiXCR from the 5' RACE reads. The table has approximately 300,000 distinct CDR3 sequences, 8.5% to 10% seen once. Here the sequenced sample was PBMCs, taken on the day of the first yellow fever vaccination. These receptors came from a man aged 18 to 29 who received the YFV17D yellow fever vaccine.

The chain couples TRBV5-6 to TRBJ2-3; TRBD2 agrees at 13 bases. Germline V CDR1 and CDR2: SGHDT, YYEEEE. After removal of 4 bases from V and 6 bases from J, the junction contained 5 bases not matched to a gene. The CDR3 has 15 amino acids. The CDR3 spells CASSKGLAGWDTQYF. The DNA of the CDR3 is TGTGCCAGCAGCAAGGGACTAGCGGGGTGGGATACGCAGTATTTT.

V gene TRBV2 combines with J gene TRBJ2-1; 8 bases agree with TRBD1. The CDR3 spans 14 residues. CDR1 is SNHLY, CDR2 FYNNEI, per germline. V was clipped by 5 bases and J by 5 bases; unmatched bases: 5. The CDR3 region has the DNA TGTGCCAGCAGTCTAGAACAGGGGGACAATGAGCAGTTCTTC. Encoded protein: CASSLEQGDNEQFF.

There are a few counts of this clonotype. The gene calls are TRBV2 and TRBJ2-3; D may be TRBD1 (6 bases). Trimming removed 4 bases at V and 0 bases at J, with 14 bases between. The CDR3 has 16 residues. CDR1 and CDR2 (germline): SNHLY, FYNNEI. The CDR3 DNA follows: TGTGCCAGCAGTGGACCCAGGGGTGCAAGCACAGATACGCAGTATTTT. Translation gives CASSGPRGASTDTQYF. The full variable domain, with the rest looked up from reference TRBV2 and TRBJ2-3, is EPEVTQTPSHQVTQMGQEVILRCVPISNHLYFYWYRQILGQKVEFLVSFYNNEISEKSEIFDDQFSVERPDGSNFTLKIRSTKLEDSAMYFCASSGPRGASTDTQYFGPGTRLTVL.

The chain employs TRBV6-5 and TRBJ2-1, with D unclear. Germline lookup yields CDR1 MNHEY and CDR2 SVGAGI. This CDR3 contains 13 residues. The ends were cut back, 2 bases at V and 8 bases at J, with 10 bases in the middle. CDR3 residues: CASSYGVWDEQFF. The CDR3 region has the DNA TGTGCCAGCAGTTACGGGGTTTGGGATGAGCAGTTCTTC.

This sequence joins TRBV20-1 and TRBJ1-4; no clear D gene. This CDR3 has 14 residues. Trimming stripped 6 bases from V and 1 base from J, with 12 bases between. Germline CDR1 is DFQATT and CDR2 is SNEGSKA (reference sequence). CDR3 in amino acids: CSALGRETNEKLFF. The CDR3 DNA is TGCAGTGCGCTTGGACGGGAAACTAATGAAAAACTGTTTTTT.

This clonotype has at least ten counts. The rearrangement uses TRBV7-6 and TRBJ2-1; possibly TRBD1 for D (6 bases). The germline V and J ends were trimmed by 5 bases and 4 bases, with 9 bases remaining between them. CDR1 is SGHVS, CDR2 FNYEAQ, per germline. The CDR3 loop spans 13 amino acids. For the CDR3, the DNA is TGTGCCAGCAGCCCGACAGGATACAATGAGCAGTTCTTC. This codes for CASSPTGYNEQFF.

This clonotype was seen a few times. A junction boundary mismatches the germline segment, possibly from a read error. The chain links TRBV5-6 to TRBJ2-7; D is perhaps TRBD2 (6 bases). The CDR3 extends over 13 amino acids. In germline, CDR1 is SGHDT, CDR2 YYEEEE. Here the CDR3 reads CATSGQSTYEQYF. The CDR3 coding sequence is TGTGCCACCAGCGGGCAGTCGACCTACGAGCAGTACTTC.

This clonotype was seen at least ten times. The chain is built from TRBV5-1 and TRBJ2-3; D remains ambiguous. The CDR3 spans 16 residues. Germline V CDR1 and CDR2: SGHRS, YFSETQ. V was cut by 4 bases and J by 2 bases, with 17 bases left in between. CDR3 DNA sequence: TGCGCCAGCAGCACAGACCCCCAGACCTACACAGATACGCAGTATTTT. As protein: CASSTDPQTYTDTQYF.

This clonotype has more than one count but fewer than ten. Sequence at one end of the junction differs from germline and may be a read error. The chain carries TRBV7-2 and TRBJ2-1, with 7 positions matching TRBD2. The CDR3 runs to 13 residues. Germline values: CDR1 SGHTA, CDR2 FQGNSA. The CDR3 DNA follows: TGTGCCAGCAGTCTTCAGGGAGGGGACTCCTCGAGCTTC. It yields the protein CASSLQGGDSSSF.

There are a few counts of this clonotype. The chain joins TRBV25-1 to TRBJ1-4; D perhaps matches TRBD1 (5 bases). Trimming removed 0 bases at V and 7 bases at J, with 21 bases between. Germline CDR1 is MGHDK and CDR2 is SYGVNS. This CDR3 is built from 18 residues. CDR3: CASSEYGRDGQVGEKLFF. CDR3 bases: TGTGCCAGCAGTGAATATGGTCGGGACGGTCAAGTAGGTGAAAAACTGTTTTTT.

This clonotype was counted at least ten times. The chain combines TRBV7-2 with TRBJ2-7; 7 bases agree with TRBD1. The CDR3 is 13 residues long. J gave up 6 bases and V 2 bases, and 4 bases lay outside the gene matches. CDR1 and CDR2 (germline): SGHTA, FQGNSA. This chain's CDR3 is CASSLTGVFEQYF. The CDR3, as DNA: TGTGCCAGCAGCTTAACAGGGGTCTTCGAGCAGTACTTC.

In DNA, the CDR3 is TGTGCCAGCTCACCACGACCCAGGGGGCCTGAAAAACTGTTTTTT. Protein product: CASSPRPRGPEKLFF. This rearrangement joins TRBV18 to TRBJ1-4; 8 bases are shared with TRBD1. Per the germline V gene, CDR1 is KGHSH and CDR2 is LQKENI. CDR3 length equals 15 residues. Losses at the gene ends were 1 base for V and 7 bases for J; bases not matched to a gene: 5.

This clonotype has a handful of counts. The rearrangement links TRBV5-4 to TRBJ2-5, with D unresolved. Trimming pared 6 bases from V and 4 bases from J, leaving 13 bases between. The germline CDR1 and CDR2 sequences are SGHNT and YYREEE (reference sequence). CDR3 length: 13 amino acids. The CDR3 DNA reads as TGTGCCAGCACCTGGCGGCCCGCAGAGACCCAGTACTTC. It codes for CASTWRPAETQYF.